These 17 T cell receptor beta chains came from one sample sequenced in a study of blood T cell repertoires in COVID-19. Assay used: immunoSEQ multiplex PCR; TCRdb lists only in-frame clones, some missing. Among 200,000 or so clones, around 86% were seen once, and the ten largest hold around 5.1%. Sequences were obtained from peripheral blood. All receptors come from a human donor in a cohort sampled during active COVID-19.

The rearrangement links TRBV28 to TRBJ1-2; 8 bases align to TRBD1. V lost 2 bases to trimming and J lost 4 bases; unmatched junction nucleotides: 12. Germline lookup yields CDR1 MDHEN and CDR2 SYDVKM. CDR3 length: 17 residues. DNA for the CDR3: TGTGCCAGCAGTTTAAGACAGGGGAGGGACGGGGGCTATGGCTACACCTTC. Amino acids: CASSLRQGRDGGYGYTF.

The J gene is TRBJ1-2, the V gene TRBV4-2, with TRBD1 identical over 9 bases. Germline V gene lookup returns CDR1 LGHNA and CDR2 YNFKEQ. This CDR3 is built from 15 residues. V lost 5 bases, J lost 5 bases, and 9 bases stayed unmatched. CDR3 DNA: TGTGCCAGCAGCTTACACCGGGACAGGGCTTATGGCTACACCTTC. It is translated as CASSLHRDRAYGYTF.

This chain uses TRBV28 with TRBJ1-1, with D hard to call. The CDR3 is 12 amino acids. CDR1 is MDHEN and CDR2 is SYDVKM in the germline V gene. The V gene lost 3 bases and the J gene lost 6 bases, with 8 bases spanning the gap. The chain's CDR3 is CASSFSTAEAFF. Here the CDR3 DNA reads TGTGCCAGCAGTTTTAGTACGGCTGAAGCTTTCTTT.

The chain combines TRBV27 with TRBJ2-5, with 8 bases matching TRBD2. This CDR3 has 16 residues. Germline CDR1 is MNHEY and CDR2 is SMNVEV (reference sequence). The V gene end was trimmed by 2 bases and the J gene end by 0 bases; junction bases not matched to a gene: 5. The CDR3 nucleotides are TGTGCCAGCAGTTTAACCGCTAGCGGGTACCAAGAGACCCAGTACTTC. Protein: CASSLTASGYQETQYF.

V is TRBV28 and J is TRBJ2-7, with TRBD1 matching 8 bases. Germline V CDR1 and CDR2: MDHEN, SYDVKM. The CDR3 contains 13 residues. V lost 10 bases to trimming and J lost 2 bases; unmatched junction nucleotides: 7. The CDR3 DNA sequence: TGTGCCACCTTACAGGGGGGTACCTACGAGCAGTACTTC. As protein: CATLQGGTYEQYF.

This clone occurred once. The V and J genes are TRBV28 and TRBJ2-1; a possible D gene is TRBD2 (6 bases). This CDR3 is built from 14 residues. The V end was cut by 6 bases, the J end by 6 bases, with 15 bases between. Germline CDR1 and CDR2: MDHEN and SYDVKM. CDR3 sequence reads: CASSPAGTANEQFF. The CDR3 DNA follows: TGTGCCAGCAGCCCCGCCGGGACTGCCAATGAGCAGTTCTTC.

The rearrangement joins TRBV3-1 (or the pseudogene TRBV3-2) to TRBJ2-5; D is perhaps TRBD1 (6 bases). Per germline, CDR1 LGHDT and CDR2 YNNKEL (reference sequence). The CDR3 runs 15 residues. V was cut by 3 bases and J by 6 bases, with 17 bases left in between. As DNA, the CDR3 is TGTGCCAGCAGCCAGGGACACCAGGGGACCAAGACCCAGTACTTC. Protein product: CASSQGHQGTKTQYF.

This CDR3 reads CASSLGEVGTEAFF. In nucleotides, the CDR3 is TGTGCCAGCAGCTTGGGGGAGGTCGGCACTGAAGCTTTCTTT. The V and J genes are TRBV5-6 and TRBJ1-1; D is unclear. Germline lookup yields CDR1 SGHDT and CDR2 YYEEEE. This CDR3 region has 14 residues. Trimming removed 0 bases from V and 4 bases from J, with 10 bases in between.

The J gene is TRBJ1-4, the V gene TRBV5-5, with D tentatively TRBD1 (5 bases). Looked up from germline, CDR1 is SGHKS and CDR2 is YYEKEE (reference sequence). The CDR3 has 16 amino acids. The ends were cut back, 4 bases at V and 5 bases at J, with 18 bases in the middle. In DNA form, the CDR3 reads TGTGCCAGCAGCGTTGGTCCTGGGGCCCTCAATGAAAAACTGTTTTTT. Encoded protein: CASSVGPGALNEKLFF. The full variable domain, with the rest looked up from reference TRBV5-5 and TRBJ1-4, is DAGVTQSPTHLIKTRGQQVTLRCSPISGHKSVSWYQQVLGQGPQFIFQYYEKEERGRGNFPDRFSARQFPNYSSELNVNALLLGDSALYLCASSVGPGALNEKLFFGSGTQLSVL.

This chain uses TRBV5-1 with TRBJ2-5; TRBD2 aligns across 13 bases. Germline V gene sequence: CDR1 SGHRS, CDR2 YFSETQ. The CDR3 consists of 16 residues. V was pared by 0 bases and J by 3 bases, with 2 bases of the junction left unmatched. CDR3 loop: CASSLEGLAGEETQYF. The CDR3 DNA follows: TGCGCCAGCAGCTTGGAAGGACTAGCGGGAGAAGAGACCCAGTACTTC.

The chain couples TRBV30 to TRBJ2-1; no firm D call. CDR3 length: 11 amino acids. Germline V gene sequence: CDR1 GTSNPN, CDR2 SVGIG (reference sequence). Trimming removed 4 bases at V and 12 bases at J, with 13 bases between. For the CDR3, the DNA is TGTGCCTGGACCGACTGGAGCGTGCAGTTCTTC. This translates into CAWTDWSVQFF.

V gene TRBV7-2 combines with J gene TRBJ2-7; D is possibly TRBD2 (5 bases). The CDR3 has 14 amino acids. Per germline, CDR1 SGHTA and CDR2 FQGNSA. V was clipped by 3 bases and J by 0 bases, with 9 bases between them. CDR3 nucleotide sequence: TGTGCCAGCAGCTTTACGAGGGACTCCTACGAGCAGTACTTC. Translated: CASSFTRDSYEQYF.

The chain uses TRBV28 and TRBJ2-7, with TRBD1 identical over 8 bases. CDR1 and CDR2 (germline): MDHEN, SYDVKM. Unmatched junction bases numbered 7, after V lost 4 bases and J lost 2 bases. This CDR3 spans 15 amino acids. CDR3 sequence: CASSSPGQAAYEQYF. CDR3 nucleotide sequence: TGTGCCAGCAGTTCTCCGGGACAGGCCGCCTACGAGCAGTACTTC.

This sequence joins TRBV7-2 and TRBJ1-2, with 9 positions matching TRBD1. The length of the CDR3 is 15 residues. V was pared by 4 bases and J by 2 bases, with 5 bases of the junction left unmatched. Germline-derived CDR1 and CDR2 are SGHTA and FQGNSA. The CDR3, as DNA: TGTGCCAGCAGCTCACAGGGGGCGATCAACTATGGCTACACCTTC. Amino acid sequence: CASSSQGAINYGYTF.

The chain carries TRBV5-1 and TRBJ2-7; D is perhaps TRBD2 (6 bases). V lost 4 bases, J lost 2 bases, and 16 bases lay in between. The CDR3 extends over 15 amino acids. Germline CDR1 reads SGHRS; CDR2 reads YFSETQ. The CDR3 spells CASSPPLAGTYEQYF. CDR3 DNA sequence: TGCGCCAGCAGCCCCCCACTAGCCGGCACCTACGAGCAGTACTTC.

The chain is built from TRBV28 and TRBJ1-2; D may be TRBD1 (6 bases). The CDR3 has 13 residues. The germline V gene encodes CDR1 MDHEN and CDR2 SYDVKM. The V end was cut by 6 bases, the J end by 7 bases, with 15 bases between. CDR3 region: CASRATGSSGYTF. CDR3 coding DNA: TGTGCCAGCAGGGCAACAGGGAGCTCTGGCTACACCTTC.

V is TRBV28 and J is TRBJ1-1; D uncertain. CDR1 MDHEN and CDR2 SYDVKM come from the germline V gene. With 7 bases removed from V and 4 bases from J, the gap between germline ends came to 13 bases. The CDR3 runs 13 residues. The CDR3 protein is CASTEGSGTEAFF. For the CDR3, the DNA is TGTGCCAGCACCGAGGGTTCGGGCACTGAAGCTTTCTTT.